Below are 30 T cell receptor beta chains sequenced from a single sample in a study of blood T cell repertoires in COVID-19. This table comes from immunoSEQ multiplex PCR, and its TCRdb copy is limited to in-frame clones, with some not included. This table holds a few hundred thousand clones, around 80% found once. The specimen was peripheral blood. Receptors originate from a woman between 40 and 55 years old who had recovered from COVID-19.

The CDR3 sequence is CATSRDSFQQANYGYTF. The CDR3 coding sequence is TGTGCCACCAGCAGAGATTCTTTTCAACAGGCTAACTATGGCTACACCTTC. The chain carries TRBV15 and TRBJ1-2; a weak D match, TRBD1 (5 bases). The CDR3 contains 17 residues. V was pared by 0 bases and J by 0 bases, with 14 bases between. The germline V gene encodes CDR1 LNHNV and CDR2 YYDKDF (reference sequence). Full variable domain (remainder filled in from reference TRBV15 and TRBJ1-2): DAMVIQNPRYQVTQFGKPVTLSCSQTLNHNVMYWYQQKSSQAPKLLFHYYDKDFNNEADTPDNFQSRRPNTSFCFLDIRSPGLGDTAMYLCATSRDSFQQANYGYTFGSGTRLTVV.

This clone appeared a single time. V gene TRBV27 combines with J gene TRBJ1-5, with D possibly matching TRBD1 (5 bases). The germline V and J ends were trimmed by 8 bases and 2 bases, with 13 bases remaining between them. Germline CDR1 MNHEY, CDR2 SMNVEV (reference sequence). The CDR3 extends over 14 amino acids. The CDR3 coding sequence is TGTGCCAGCGGTAGTCGGGGGGGCAATCAGCCCCAGCATTTT. As protein: CASGSRGGNQPQHF.

The rearrangement uses TRBV11-1 and TRBJ2-7; 8 nucleotides match TRBD1. V was pared by 4 bases and J by 4 bases, with 6 bases of the junction left unmatched. From germline, CDR1 is SGHAT and CDR2 FQDESV (reference sequence). This CDR3 contains 14 residues. The CDR3 DNA follows: TGTGCCAGCAGCTCTCGGGACAGGAGATACGAGCAGTACTTC. Its translation: CASSSRDRRYEQYF.

CDR3 sequence (DNA): TGTGCCAGCAGCTTGGCCTCAGGACAGATCTCCTACGAGCAGTACTTC. Protein sequence: CASSLASGQISYEQYF. This chain links TRBV5-5 with TRBJ2-7, with D possibly being TRBD1 (6 bases). Germline CDR1 SGHKS, CDR2 YYEKEE (reference sequence). The CDR3 extends over 16 amino acids. V lost 0 bases and J lost 0, with 13 bases in between.

This sequence joins TRBV5-4 and TRBJ1-2; TRBD1 aligns across 7 bases. Germline values: CDR1 SGHNT, CDR2 YYREEE (reference sequence). Losses at the gene ends were 1 base for V and 8 bases for J; bases not matched to a gene: 11. The CDR3 consists of 15 residues. In nucleotides, the CDR3 is TGTGCCAGCAGCTTGAAGGGGGCGGATGTATTGGGCTACACCTTC. Protein sequence: CASSLKGADVLGYTF.

V usage is TRBV15 and J usage is TRBJ2-7; D gene unclear. The CDR3 length is 15 residues. V lost 2 bases, J lost 2 bases, and 13 bases lay in between. CDR1 is LNHNV, CDR2 YYDKDF, per germline (reference sequence). The CDR3 region has the DNA TGTGCCACCAGCAGAACGCTGACGGAGACCTACGAGCAGTACTTC. This codes for CATSRTLTETYEQYF.

J is TRBJ2-1 and V is TRBV29-1, with 9 bases fitting TRBD2. The CDR3 consists of 15 residues. Germline values: CDR1 SQVTM, CDR2 ANQGSEA. V lost 4 bases to trimming and J lost 8 bases; unmatched junction nucleotides: 12. DNA of the CDR3: TGCAGCGTTGTTTTGGCTTTCGGCGGGGGGGATGAGCAGTTCTTC. Protein sequence: CSVVLAFGGGDEQFF.

The rearrangement uses TRBV4-1 and TRBJ2-3; D perhaps matches TRBD2 (5 bases). Germline values: CDR1 MGHRA, CDR2 YSYEKL. V lost 1 base and J 3 bases, leaving 17 bases between the germline ends. The CDR3 loop spans 17 amino acids. The CDR3 here is CASSQVEAGGGTDTQYF. As DNA, the CDR3 is TGCGCCAGCAGCCAAGTTGAGGCGGGCGGTGGGACAGATACGCAGTATTTT.

The rearrangement uses TRBV11-2 and TRBJ1-1; 9 nucleotides match TRBD1. With 5 bases clipped from V and 4 bases from J, the junction kept 11 bases outside the gene matches. The germline CDR1 and CDR2 sequences are SGHAT and FQNNGV. This CDR3 comprises 16 residues. CDR3 sequence (DNA): TGTGCCAGCAGCCCAAGGGGGGACAGGGATTTCACTGAAGCTTTCTTT. Its protein product is CASSPRGDRDFTEAFF.

This clone appeared once. The rearrangement uses TRBV19 and TRBJ2-3; D is possibly TRBD2 (6 bases). Germline CDR1 is LNHDA and CDR2 is SQIVND (reference sequence). Trimming took 6 bases from V and 0 from J, leaving 22 bases between them. The CDR3 runs 18 residues. Written as DNA, the CDR3 is TGTGCCAGTAGCAAAGACCTCCAAGGAGGGCTTAGCACAGATACGCAGTATTTT. It specifies CASSKDLQGGLSTDTQYF.

This clone appeared a few times. The chain couples TRBV11-2 to TRBJ2-1; 10 bases are shared with TRBD2. V gave up 1 base and J gave up 9 bases; unmatched junction bases: 6. CDR1 is SGHAT and CDR2 is FQNNGV in the germline V gene. The CDR3 spans 15 residues. The CDR3 sequence: CASSLAGTSAREQFF. The CDR3 DNA is TGTGCCAGCAGCTTAGCCGGGACTAGCGCGCGTGAGCAGTTCTTC.

Regarding this clone: Germline and junction disagree at one end, which may indicate a read error. The rearrangement links TRBV30 to TRBJ2-2; D might be TRBD1 (5 bases). This CDR3 comprises 12 residues. Germline V lookup: CDR1 GTSNPN, CDR2 SVGIG (reference sequence). CDR3 sequence reads: CVWGQQTGELFF. In DNA, the CDR3 is TGTGTCTGGGGCCAACAAACCGGGGAGCTGTTTTTT.

This chain uses TRBV5-1 with TRBJ2-3; TRBD1 matches at 10 bases. CDR3 size: 16 residues. CDR1 and CDR2 from the germline V gene are SGHRS and YFSETQ. The ends lost 0 bases at V and 3 bases at J; junction bases unmatched: 4. For the CDR3, the DNA is TGCGCCAGCAGCTTGGGGGACAGGGGTGGGACAGATACGCAGTATTTT. This gives the protein CASSLGDRGGTDTQYF.

The rearrangement joins TRBV20-1 to TRBJ1-1; no clear D gene. In germline, CDR1 is DFQATT, CDR2 SNEGSKA (reference sequence). The ends were cut back, 6 bases at V and 0 bases at J, with 5 bases in the middle. The CDR3 consists of 11 residues. DNA for the CDR3: TGCAGTGCCGAGATGAACACTGAAGCTTTCTTT. Translated, it gives CSAEMNTEAFF.

This chain uses TRBV9 with TRBJ2-1; 8 bases agree with TRBD2. CDR3 size: 16 residues. V dropped 0 bases and J dropped 0; count of bases not matched to a gene: 2. Germline CDR1 is SGDLS and CDR2 is YYNGEE. The CDR3 DNA sequence: TGTGCCAGCAGCGTAGACGGGACTAGCTCCTACAATGAGCAGTTCTTC. Translation: CASSVDGTSSYNEQFF.

V usage is TRBV30 and J usage is TRBJ2-1; the D gene is possibly TRBD1 (6 bases). This CDR3 is built from 15 residues. The V and J ends lost 3 bases and 2 bases respectively, with 14 bases between them. Germline lookup yields CDR1 GTSNPN and CDR2 SVGIG (reference sequence). The DNA of the CDR3 is TGTGCCTGGAGCTCCAAACAGGGCCCCTACAATGAGCAGTTCTTC. As protein: CAWSSKQGPYNEQFF.

The V gene is TRBV5-8, the J gene TRBJ2-5; 7 nucleotides match TRBD2. The V and J ends lost 2 bases and 4 bases, in that order; junction bases with no gene match: 2. The germline gives CDR1 SGHTS, CDR2 YDEGEE. The CDR3 totals 13 residues. This chain's CDR3 is CASSFGGLETQYF. The CDR3 nucleotides read TGTGCCAGCAGCTTCGGGGGGTTAGAGACCCAGTACTTC.

This chain links TRBV6-5 with TRBJ1-2; 11 bases are shared with TRBD1. In germline, CDR1 is MNHEY, CDR2 SVGAGI. Trimming at V came to 7 bases and at J to 11 bases, leaving 9 bases not matched to a gene. The CDR3 contains 13 residues. The CDR3, as DNA: TGTGCCAGCACCTCCGGGACAGGGGGACGGTACACCTTC. Its translation: CASTSGTGGRYTF.

This rearrangement joins TRBV18 to TRBJ1-2, with TRBD1 matching over 8 bases. This CDR3 has 20 amino acids. The junction had 25 bases not matched to a gene; V was cut back by 3 bases and J by 7 bases. Per the germline V gene, CDR1 is KGHSH and CDR2 is LQKENI. The CDR3 DNA reads as TGTGCCAGCTCACCCTCCGATGGGCAGGGACAGGTATCCGGTAGAGGTGGCTACACCTTC. It encodes CASSPSDGQGQVSGRGGYTF.

This chain joins TRBV19 and TRBJ2-3, with a weak D call TRBD2 (6 bases). Germline CDR1 and CDR2: LNHDA and SQIVND (reference sequence). Trimming cost V 5 bases and J 3 bases, with 12 bases left between them. This CDR3 contains 14 residues. CDR3 in amino acids: CASSGDGRTDTQYF. The CDR3 DNA sequence: TGTGCCAGTAGTGGGGACGGGAGAACAGATACGCAGTATTTT.

The CDR3 DNA reads as TGTGCCAGCAGCATAGCAGGGGTTGGATATGGCTACACCTTC. The encoded protein is CASSIAGVGYGYTF. The gene calls are TRBV5-6 and TRBJ1-2, with a weak D call TRBD1 (6 bases). With 4 bases removed from V and 5 bases from J, the gap between germline ends came to 15 bases. The CDR3 contains 14 residues. Germline lookup yields CDR1 SGHDT and CDR2 YYEEEE.

This sequence joins TRBV7-9 and TRBJ2-3; TRBD1 is a possible D gene (5 bases). Between the trimmed V and J ends, which lost 2 bases and 1 base, there was a span of 13 bases. This CDR3 region has 16 residues. Germline CDR1 reads SEHNR; CDR2 reads FQNEAQ (reference sequence). The CDR3 DNA sequence: TGTGCCAGCAGCTTACTTGGGGCCGCCGGCACAGATACGCAGTATTTT. Encoded protein: CASSLLGAAGTDTQYF.

This chain uses TRBV7-8 with TRBJ1-4; possible D gene TRBD1, 6 bases. The CDR3 is made up of 13 amino acids. Trimming took off 5 bases at V and 7 bases at J, with 11 bases between the two ends. The V gene's germline CDR1 is SGHVS and CDR2 FQNEAQ. The CDR3 is CASSQTRGEKLFF. Here the CDR3 DNA reads TGTGCCAGCAGCCAGACCAGGGGTGAAAAACTGTTTTTT.

V gene TRBV6-5 combines with J gene TRBJ1-1, with TRBD1 as a possible D gene (5 bases). This CDR3 is built from 12 residues. Germline V CDR1 and CDR2: MNHEY, SVGAGI. V gave up 8 bases and J gave up 3 bases, with 10 bases separating them. CDR3 DNA: TGTGCCAGCGGGGAGGGGTACACTGAAGCTTTCTTT. As protein: CASGEGYTEAFF.

The chain recombines TRBV7-2 with TRBJ2-1; the match to TRBD1 covers 7 bases. The CDR3 is made up of 15 amino acids. V lost 3 bases to trimming and J lost 8 bases; unmatched junction nucleotides: 10. Germline V gives CDR1 SGHTA, CDR2 FQGNSA. The CDR3 region has the DNA TGTGCCAGCAGCTTCGGACAGGTTACCCTAGATGAGCAGTTCTTC. Protein: CASSFGQVTLDEQFF.

The chain uses TRBV24-1 and TRBJ1-2, with 7 bases matching TRBD1. Germline V gene lookup returns CDR1 KGHDR and CDR2 SFDVKD. The CDR3 extends over 13 amino acids. V lost 4 bases to trimming and J lost 4 bases; unmatched junction nucleotides: 2. This chain's CDR3 is CATSEGTAYGYTF. The CDR3 coding sequence is TGTGCCACCAGTGAAGGGACAGCCTATGGCTACACCTTC.

This chain links TRBV5-1 with TRBJ2-1, with TRBD2 matching over 8 bases. The CDR3 length is 16 residues. V lost 2 bases and J lost 5; bases outside the gene matches: 9. The germline CDR1 and CDR2 sequences are SGHRS and YFSETQ. As DNA, the CDR3 is TGCGCCAGCAGCTTATCCGCGGGGGGCCTTAACAATGAGCAGTTCTTC. Its translation: CASSLSAGGLNNEQFF.

The chain employs TRBV25-1 and TRBJ1-6; maybe TRBD1 (5 bases). There are 15 residues in the CDR3. The germline gives CDR1 MGHDK, CDR2 SYGVNS. The V and J ends lost 3 bases and 1 base respectively, with 7 bases between them. CDR3 in amino acids: CASSEGGSYNSPLHF. CDR3 nucleotide sequence: TGTGCCAGCAGTGAGGGGGGGTCCTATAATTCACCCCTCCACTTT.

This chain joins TRBV7-3 and TRBJ1-1; possibly TRBD1 for D (5 bases). The V gene lost 2 bases and the J gene lost 0 bases, with 13 bases spanning the gap. The CDR3 extends over 16 amino acids. Germline assignment: CDR1 SGHTA and CDR2 FQGTGA. The CDR3 region has the DNA TGTGCCAGCAGCTTAGGACCGGGACTGATGAACACTGAAGCTTTCTTT. Residues: CASSLGPGLMNTEAFF.

The chain is built from TRBV6-2 or TRBV6-3 and TRBJ2-7; TRBD2 matches at 7 bases. This CDR3 region has 12 residues. The germline V gene has CDR1 MNHEY and CDR2 SVGEGT. V lost 3 bases, J lost 6 bases, and 2 bases stayed unmatched. The chain's CDR3 is CASSYPGGEQYF. As DNA, the CDR3 is TGTGCCAGCAGTTATCCGGGGGGCGAGCAGTACTTC.